Shown below are 21 T cell receptor beta chains from a single sample sequenced in a study of a mutant IDH1 vaccine in newly diagnosed glioma (dated by TCRdb to the early 2020s). Antigens for these TCRs are unknown. Read against the paper, the sample's time point label means: week 5, during vaccination. A 20-mer mutant IDH1 peptide at 300 micrograms in Montanide made up each vaccine dose, which was injected subcutaneously together with topical imiquimod. Libraries were built with the immunoSEQ multiplex PCR assay. TCRdb holds this immuneACCESS table with in-frame rearrangements only. Some clones are missing; in checked studies, unresolved V genes explain under half, and the rest has no known cause. Within this sample are some 35,000 clones, with roughly 76% of them counted one time only. Over 10% of the sample lies in the top ten. This sample comprised PBMCs, obtained from a glioma patient whose treatment included an IDH1 peptide vaccine. The source of these receptors is a middle-aged man with glioma.

This rearrangement joins TRBV5-1 to TRBJ2-7; D possibly matches TRBD1 or TRBD2 (5 bases each). V shed 3 bases and J shed 0 bases, with 16 bases lying between them. CDR1 and CDR2 (germline): SGHRS, YFSETQ. CDR3 length equals 16 residues. The CDR3 here is CASSSAAWGSSYEQYF. The CDR3 region has the DNA TGCGCCAGCAGCTCTGCCGCTTGGGGGAGCTCCTACGAGCAGTACTTC.

This clone came up once. The junction departs from germline at one end; a sequencing error may be responsible. The V call is TRBV27, the J call TRBJ2-1, with 7 nucleotides matching TRBD1. Germline values: CDR1 MNHEY, CDR2 SMNVEV (reference sequence). This CDR3 has 15 residues. The CDR3 coding sequence is TGTGCCAGCAGATTATCAGGACAGGTTGCCAATGAGCAGTTCTTC. Its translation: CASRLSGQVANEQFF.

This sequence joins TRBV25-1 and TRBJ2-2; D unclear. The CDR3 consists of 13 residues. V lost 5 bases and J lost 5, with 9 bases in between. Germline CDR1 is MGHDK and CDR2 is SYGVNS. CDR3 sequence reads: CASSSLRTGELFF. CDR3 coding DNA: TGTGCCAGCAGTTCGCTTAGGACCGGGGAGCTGTTTTTT.

The rearrangement uses TRBV19 and TRBJ2-1, with 10 bases lining up with TRBD2. Germline values: CDR1 LNHDA, CDR2 SQIVND (reference sequence). J gave up 11 bases and V 5 bases, and 18 bases lay outside the gene matches. This CDR3 region has 17 residues. Written as DNA, the CDR3 is TGTGCCAGTAGTGGCCGACTTAGCGGGAGGCCCGAATGGCAGCAGTTCTTC. This codes for CASSGRLSGRPEWQQFF. Supplemented by reference TRBV19 and TRBJ2-1, the full variable domain reads DGGITQSPKYLFRKEGQNVTLSCEQNLNHDAMYWYRQDPGQGLRLIYYSQIVNDFQKGDIAEGYSVSREKKESFPLTVTSAQKNPTAFYLCASSGRLSGRPEWQQFFGPGTRLTVL.

V is TRBV19 and J is TRBJ2-7; TRBD2 might be the D (6 bases). Deletions cut 1 base from V and 3 bases from J, with 7 bases between. CDR3 length: 13 amino acids. In germline, CDR1 is LNHDA, CDR2 SQIVND (reference sequence). CDR3 bases: TGTGCCAGTAGTATAGGGGGGGTCTACGAGCAGTACTTC. Translated, it gives CASSIGGVYEQYF.

The CDR3 sequence is CASSLGRGPNTEAFF. The CDR3 coding sequence is TGTGCCAGCAGCTTAGGGAGGGGCCCGAACACTGAAGCTTTCTTT. This chain joins TRBV11-3 and TRBJ1-1, with D possibly being TRBD1 (5 bases). Trimming left V 1 base short and J 1 base short, with 10 bases between. This CDR3 comprises 15 residues. CDR1 is SGHNT, CDR2 YENEEA, per germline.

The V call is TRBV7-9, the J call TRBJ1-4, with D perhaps TRBD1 (6 bases). Germline V gene sequence: CDR1 SEHNR, CDR2 FQNEAQ (reference sequence). Deletions cut 5 bases from V and 7 bases from J, with 14 bases between. This CDR3 contains 14 residues. The CDR3 DNA sequence: TGTGCCAGCAGCCGTTTCGGGGGCGGTGAAAAACTGTTTTTT. Its translation: CASSRFGGGEKLFF.

The rearrangement joins TRBV6-5 to TRBJ1-1; TRBD1 might be the D (5 bases). The CDR3 has 14 amino acids. Germline CDR1 reads MNHEY; CDR2 reads SVGAGI. Trimming took off 8 bases at V and 2 bases at J, with 15 bases between the two ends. In DNA form, the CDR3 reads TGTGCCAGCGGGGCGTCGCGGAAAAACACTGAAGCTTTCTTT. Encoded protein: CASGASRKNTEAFF.

The chain uses TRBV29-1 and TRBJ1-3, with D perhaps TRBD1 (6 bases). Per germline, CDR1 SQVTM and CDR2 ANQGSEA. The CDR3 sequence is 13 residues long. Trimming took 5 bases from V and 4 from J, leaving 12 bases between them. CDR3 bases: TGCAGCGTTCTTCCTGGACAGGGAAACACCATATATTTT. Translated: CSVLPGQGNTIYF.

This clone was seen once. The identical CDR3 is also encoded by other nucleotide sequences in the sample. The rearrangement links TRBV7-2 to TRBJ1-1; perhaps TRBD1 as D (5 bases). The V end lost 5 bases, the J end lost 1 base, and 8 bases lay between the germline ends. CDR1 is SGHTA, CDR2 FQGNSA, per germline. The CDR3 extends over 13 amino acids. The CDR3, as DNA: TGTGCCAGCAGCCTAGGACAGAACACTGAAGCTTTCTTT. Translating gives CASSLGQNTEAFF.

The V call is TRBV18, the J call TRBJ1-4; D remains ambiguous. Germline V gene sequence: CDR1 KGHSH, CDR2 LQKENI. V lost 2 bases, J lost 8 bases, and 15 bases lay in between. The length of the CDR3 is 15 residues. The CDR3: CASSPERRLPEKLFF. The CDR3 region has the DNA TGTGCCAGCTCACCAGAGAGGCGCCTACCCGAAAAACTGTTTTTT.

The chain is built from TRBV4-2 and TRBJ2-2; 10 bases match TRBD1. In germline, CDR1 is LGHNA, CDR2 YNFKEQ. The CDR3 is 19 amino acids. The junction had 15 bases not matched to a gene; V was cut back by 4 bases and J by 4 bases. CDR3 in amino acids: CASSPRPGQGGSSTGELFF. DNA of the CDR3: TGTGCCAGCAGCCCCCGCCCCGGACAGGGGGGTTCGAGCACCGGGGAGCTGTTTTTT.

This clone was observed a single time. The rearrangement joins TRBV5-1 to TRBJ2-1, with a weak D call TRBD1 (6 bases). Germline V gene lookup returns CDR1 SGHRS and CDR2 YFSETQ. This CDR3 region has 13 residues. V was trimmed by 3 bases and J by 2 bases, leaving 6 bases between them. CDR3 DNA: TGCGCCAGCAGCTGGGACACCTACAATGAGCAGTTCTTC. This codes for CASSWDTYNEQFF.

V usage is TRBV7-2 and J usage is TRBJ1-5; a possible D gene is TRBD1 (5 bases). Germline V gene lookup returns CDR1 SGHTA and CDR2 FQGNSA. This CDR3 is 12 amino acids long. V was shortened by 5 bases and J by 7 bases, with 9 bases between the two germline ends. The CDR3, as DNA: TGTGCCAGCAGCAGAGGGGAGCAGCCCCAGCATTTT. Translating gives CASSRGEQPQHF.

V gene TRBV13 combines with J gene TRBJ2-3, with TRBD1 as a possible D gene (7 bases). CDR1 is PRHDT and CDR2 is FYEKMQ in the germline V gene (reference sequence). The V end lost 5 bases, the J end lost 5 bases, and 14 bases lay between the germline ends. The CDR3 contains 14 residues. The CDR3 DNA follows: TGTGCCAGCAGCCCCTCAGGGGGGCGAGATACGCAGTATTTT. As protein: CASSPSGGRDTQYF.

The chain links TRBV2 to TRBJ2-7, with 8 nucleotides matching TRBD2. Per the germline V gene, CDR1 is SNHLY and CDR2 is FYNNEI. V gave up 6 bases and J gave up 0 bases; unmatched junction bases: 4. This CDR3 comprises 14 residues. The CDR3 DNA follows: TGTGCCAGCAGCTTAGCGGGGCCCTCCTACGAGCAGTACTTC. It encodes CASSLAGPSYEQYF.

The gene calls are TRBV6-5 and TRBJ1-1, with D possibly TRBD1 on 6 matching bases. The CDR3 covers 15 residues. Deletions cut 0 bases from V and 5 bases from J, with 13 bases between. In germline, CDR1 is MNHEY, CDR2 SVGAGI. In nucleotides, the CDR3 is TGTGCCAGCAGTTACTCGACGGGGGCGAAGACTGAAGCTTTCTTT. Translated: CASSYSTGAKTEAFF.

The V call is TRBV6-6, the J call TRBJ1-3, with 8 bases identical to TRBD1. Germline loops: CDR1 MNHNY, CDR2 SVGAGI (reference sequence). The CDR3 totals 16 residues. V dropped 4 bases and J dropped 0; count of bases not matched to a gene: 5. The CDR3 DNA is TGTGCCAGCAGTTCAGGGGGCTTTTTCTCTGGAAACACCATATATTTT. Protein: CASSSGGFFSGNTIYF.

The chain has TRBV15 and TRBJ2-5, with a tentative D call TRBD2 (5 bases). V dropped 6 bases and J dropped 1 base, with 21 bases sitting between them. The CDR3 runs 17 residues. Germline V gene lookup returns CDR1 LNHNV and CDR2 YYDKDF (reference sequence). Written as DNA, the CDR3 is TGTGCCACCAGGCGTAGTCCCAAGGGAGAGTCCCAAGAGACCCAGTACTTC. Protein product: CATRRSPKGESQETQYF.

The CDR3 loop reads CASSFGGNTEAFF. The CDR3 DNA reads as TGTGCCAGCAGCTTCGGAGGAAACACTGAAGCTTTCTTT. The genes are TRBV7-6 and TRBJ1-1; D not resolved. Per germline, CDR1 SGHVS and CDR2 FNYEAQ. This CDR3 is built from 13 residues. V was trimmed by 3 bases and J by 2 bases, leaving 7 bases between them.

The chain recombines TRBV7-9 with TRBJ1-2; no clear D. This CDR3 contains 16 residues. Germline V gene lookup returns CDR1 SEHNR and CDR2 FQNEAQ (reference sequence). The V end was cut by 6 bases, the J end by 2 bases, with 19 bases between. In DNA, the CDR3 is TGTGCCAGCAGTCCACTCCTCCAGAGTTACAACTATGGCTACACCTTC. Its translation is CASSPLLQSYNYGYTF.